Following are 10 T cell receptor beta chains from one sample sequenced in a study of cytomegalovirus exposure and HLA in healthy donors. PCR amplification relied on 60 Vbeta primers (plus 13 Jbeta primers). The method was immunoSEQ multiplex PCR; TCRdb's version includes in-frame clones alone and lacks a portion of them. This table has 130,000 to 150,000 clones, 60% to 80% appearing once. Input material: PBMCs. The source is a male donor in good health and CMV-seronegative.

This chain connects TRBV19 to TRBJ1-2, with TRBD1 as a possible D gene (6 bases). The V gene lost 9 bases and the J gene lost 8 bases, with 13 bases spanning the gap. The length of the CDR3 is 11 residues. Germline loops: CDR1 LNHDA, CDR2 SQIVND (reference sequence). Here the CDR3 reads CASGQGRGYTF. In nucleotides, the CDR3 is TGTGCCAGCGGGCAGGGGAGAGGCTACACCTTC.

The chain recombines TRBV9 with TRBJ1-1; tentative D call: TRBD1 (5 bases). The CDR3 contains 14 residues. Germline CDR1 SGDLS, CDR2 YYNGEE. V shed 0 bases and J shed 3 bases, with 9 bases lying between them. The CDR3 DNA sequence: TGTGCCAGCAGCGTAGGATTAGGGGACACTGAAGCTTTCTTT. Its translation: CASSVGLGDTEAFF.

V gene TRBV30 combines with J gene TRBJ2-5; the match to TRBD2 covers 8 bases. J gave up 5 bases and V 1 base, and 6 bases lay outside the gene matches. Germline assignment: CDR1 GTSNPN and CDR2 SVGIG (reference sequence). CDR3 size: 14 residues. The DNA of the CDR3 is TGTGCCTGGAGTGGAACGGGGGGGCTTGAGACCCAGTACTTC. This encodes CAWSGTGGLETQYF. The full variable domain, in which reference TRBV30 and TRBJ2-5 provide the parts outside the CDR3, is SQTIHQWPATLVQPVGSPLSLECTVEGTSNPNLYWYRQAAGRGLQLLFYSVGIGQISSEVPQNLSASRPQDRQFILSSKKLLLSDSGFYLCAWSGTGGLETQYFGPGTRLLVL.

Turning to this clone: One end of the junction does not line up with germline, which may come from a read error. The J gene is TRBJ2-7, the V gene TRBV7-9; maybe TRBD2 (6 bases). Germline V lookup: CDR1 SEHNR, CDR2 FQNEAQ (reference sequence). The length of the CDR3 is 17 residues. CDR3 DNA sequence: TGTTCCAGCAGCTTAACGGCATTTACGGGACTTCCCTACGAGCAGTACTTC. It specifies CSSSLTAFTGLPYEQYF.

In this sample, this clone turned up once. V and J are TRBV7-9 and TRBJ2-3; no firm D call. Trimming left V 5 bases short and J 9 bases short, with 18 bases between. The CDR3 totals 14 residues. CDR1 and CDR2 from the germline V gene are SEHNR and FQNEAQ (reference sequence). The CDR3 protein is CASSPNRVHQTQYF. CDR3 DNA sequence: TGTGCCAGCAGCCCAAACCGGGTCCACCAGACGCAGTATTTT.

The rearrangement links TRBV29-1 to TRBJ2-4; 8 bases align to TRBD2. Trimming removed 7 bases from V and 1 base from J; junction bases left unmatched: 6. Germline V gives CDR1 SQVTM, CDR2 ANQGSEA. The CDR3 contains 14 residues. The chain's CDR3 is CSGLSGNAKNIQYF. CDR3 sequence (DNA): TGCAGCGGGCTTAGCGGGAACGCCAAAAACATTCAGTACTTC. Using reference TRBV29-1 and TRBJ2-4 for the parts outside the CDR3, the full variable domain is SAVISQKPSRDICQRGTSLTIQCQVDSQVTMMFWYRQQPGQSLTLIATANQGSEATYESGFVIDKFPISRPNLTFSTLTVSNMSPEDSSIYLCSGLSGNAKNIQYFGAGTRLSVL.

V and J are TRBV6-6 and TRBJ2-5; the D is unclear. V was shortened by 5 bases and J by 1 base, with 11 bases between the two germline ends. The CDR3 length is 14 residues. Germline-derived CDR1 and CDR2 are MNHNY and SVGAGI (reference sequence). CDR3 protein: CASSLTRFQETQYF. The DNA of the CDR3 is TGTGCCAGCAGTCTGACAAGATTCCAAGAGACCCAGTACTTC.

This clone was found a few times. The genes are TRBV7-2 and TRBJ1-1, with 9 bases matching TRBD1. The CDR3 totals 14 residues. CDR1 and CDR2 from the germline V gene are SGHTA and FQGNSA. V trimming: 4 bases; J trimming: 4 bases; junction bases outside the gene matches: 4. The CDR3 DNA is TGTGCCAGCAGCTCGACAGGGGGAATCACTGAAGCTTTCTTT. Its translation: CASSSTGGITEAFF.

CDR3 sequence (DNA): TGTGCCAGCAGCTCACTGGGACTAGCGGGTTACTACAATGAGCAGTTCTTC. It yields the protein CASSSLGLAGYYNEQFF. The chain is built from TRBV11-1 and TRBJ2-1; 12 bases are shared with TRBD2. The CDR3 covers 17 residues. Germline V gene sequence: CDR1 SGHAT, CDR2 FQDESV (reference sequence). The junction had 7 bases not matched to a gene; V was cut back by 4 bases and J by 3 bases.

This sequence joins TRBV7-8 and TRBJ1-2; D gene unclear. V was trimmed by 1 base and J by 0 bases, leaving 9 bases between them. Germline V lookup: CDR1 SGHVS, CDR2 FQNEAQ. The CDR3 totals 15 residues. CDR3 DNA: TGTGCCAGCAGCTTAGGTGCAGAAGCTAACTATGGCTACACCTTC. Protein: CASSLGAEANYGYTF.